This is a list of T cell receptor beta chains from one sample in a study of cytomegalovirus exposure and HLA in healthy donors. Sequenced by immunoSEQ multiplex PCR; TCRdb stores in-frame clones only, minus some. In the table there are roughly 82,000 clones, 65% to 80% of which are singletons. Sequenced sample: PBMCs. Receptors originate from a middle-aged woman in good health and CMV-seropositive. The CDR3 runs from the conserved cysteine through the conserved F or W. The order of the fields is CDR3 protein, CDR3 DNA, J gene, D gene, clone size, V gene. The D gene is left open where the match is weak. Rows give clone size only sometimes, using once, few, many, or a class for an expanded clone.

CDR3 protein: CASSLQGTEAFF
CDR3 DNA: TGTGCCAGCAGTCTCCAGGGAACTGAAGCTTTCTTT
J gene: TRBJ1-1
D gene: -
clone size: -
V gene: TRBV6-5

CDR3 protein: CAWTQTGGPPLAQYF
CDR3 DNA: TGTGCCTGGACCCAAACCGGGGGGCCGCCCTTAGCCCAGTACTTC
J gene: TRBJ2-5
D gene: -
clone size: -
V gene: TRBV30

CDR3 protein: CASSIQGFSNQPQHF
CDR3 DNA: TGTGCCAGCAGCATACAGGGGTTTAGCAATCAGCCCCAGCATTTT
J gene: TRBJ1-5
D gene: TRBD1
clone size: few
V gene: TRBV5-8

CDR3 protein: CASSDRGLGGYTF
CDR3 DNA: TGTGCCAGCAGTGATCGGGGGTTGGGTGGCTACACCTTC
J gene: TRBJ1-2
D gene: -
clone size: -
V gene: TRBV6-1

CDR3 protein: CASRQDPGQFYEQYF
CDR3 DNA: TGTGCCAGCAGACAAGACCCTGGACAGTTCTACGAGCAGTACTTC
J gene: TRBJ2-7
D gene: -
clone size: once
V gene: TRBV5-8

CDR3 protein: CASSLAGVGGELFF
CDR3 DNA: TGCGCCAGCAGCTTAGCGGGAGTCGGCGGGGAGCTGTTTTTT
J gene: TRBJ2-2
D gene: TRBD2
clone size: -
V gene: TRBV5-1

CDR3 protein: CASSFPSGLASYEQYF
CDR3 DNA: TGTGCCAGCAGCTTCCCGTCGGGACTAGCGTCCTACGAGCAGTACTTC
J gene: TRBJ2-7
D gene: TRBD2
clone size: many
V gene: TRBV7-9

CDR3 protein: CASSWTGVGTQYF
CDR3 DNA: TGTGCCAGTAGCTGGACCGGGGTAGGGACCCAGTACTTC
J gene: TRBJ2-5
D gene: -
clone size: -
V gene: TRBV19

CDR3 protein: CASSQPMDRGSNGYTF
CDR3 DNA: TGTGCCAGCAGCCAACCAATGGACAGGGGAAGTAATGGCTACACCTTC
J gene: TRBJ1-2
D gene: TRBD1
clone size: -
V gene: TRBV7-8

CDR3 protein: CASSQWTSHNEQFF
CDR3 DNA: TGCGCCAGCAGCCAATGGACTAGCCACAATGAGCAGTTCTTC
J gene: TRBJ2-1
D gene: TRBD2
clone size: many
V gene: TRBV4-3

CDR3 protein: CASSPRGGAGRNEQFF
CDR3 DNA: TGTGCCAGCAGCCCTCGGGGTGGAGCGGGTCGAAATGAGCAGTTCTTC
J gene: TRBJ2-1
D gene: -
clone size: -
V gene: TRBV11-3

CDR3 protein: CASSLNGGGTEAFF
CDR3 DNA: TGTGCCAGCAGCTTAAACGGGGGAGGGACTGAAGCTTTCTTT
J gene: TRBJ1-1
D gene: -
clone size: -
V gene: TRBV7-2

CDR3 protein: CASSVLPDSRNTEAFF
CDR3 DNA: TGTGCCAGCAGCGTGCTCCCGGACAGTAGGAACACTGAAGCTTTCTTT
J gene: TRBJ1-1
D gene: -
clone size: -
V gene: TRBV5-5

CDR3 protein: CASSNLQETQYF
CDR3 DNA: TGTGCCAGCAGCAACCTACAAGAGACCCAGTACTTC
J gene: TRBJ2-5
D gene: -
clone size: -
V gene: TRBV5-4

CDR3 protein: CASSPGTVNEQYF
CDR3 DNA: TGTGCCAGCAGCCCGGGGACAGTAAACGAGCAGTACTTC
J gene: TRBJ2-7
D gene: TRBD1
clone size: -
V gene: TRBV7-3

CDR3 protein: CAWIIQGVNEQFF
CDR3 DNA: TGTGCCTGGATTATACAGGGGGTCAATGAGCAGTTCTTC
J gene: TRBJ2-1
D gene: TRBD1
clone size: -
V gene: TRBV30

CDR3 protein: CASSYDQGDTEAFF
CDR3 DNA: TGTGCCAGCAGTTACGACCAGGGGGACACTGAAGCTTTCTTT
J gene: TRBJ1-1
D gene: TRBD1
clone size: -
V gene: TRBV6-6

CDR3 protein: CASSFHTGDGYTF
CDR3 DNA: TGTGCCAGCAGCTTCCACACAGGGGATGGCTACACCTTC
J gene: TRBJ1-2
D gene: TRBD1
clone size: -
V gene: TRBV7-9

CDR3 protein: CASSSLGQGFTEAFF
CDR3 DNA: TGTGCCAGCAGTTCCCTGGGACAGGGGTTCACTGAAGCTTTCTTT
J gene: TRBJ1-1
D gene: TRBD1
clone size: -
V gene: TRBV6-6

CDR3 protein: CASSLQGAQETQYF
CDR3 DNA: TGTGCCAGCAGCTTACAGGGGGCCCAAGAGACCCAGTACTTC
J gene: TRBJ2-5
D gene: TRBD1
clone size: -
V gene: TRBV5-4

CDR3 protein: CASSLSNSGSSYNEQFF
CDR3 DNA: TGTGCCAGCAGCTTATCTAATAGCGGGAGCTCCTACAATGAGCAGTTCTTC
J gene: TRBJ2-1
D gene: TRBD2
clone size: -
V gene: TRBV7-9

CDR3 protein: CASSQRFPGKDYGYTF
CDR3 DNA: TGTGCCAGCAGTCAGAGGTTTCCGGGTAAAGACTATGGCTACACCTTC
J gene: TRBJ1-2
D gene: -
clone size: -
V gene: TRBV4-2

CDR3 protein: CASRLADLTDTQYF
CDR3 DNA: TGCGCCAGCAGGCTAGCGGATCTTACAGATACGCAGTATTTT
J gene: TRBJ2-3
D gene: TRBD2
clone size: -
V gene: TRBV5-1

CDR3 protein: CASSSGQLTNEQFF
CDR3 DNA: TGCGCCAGCAGCTCGGGACAGCTGACCAATGAGCAGTTCTTC
J gene: TRBJ2-1
D gene: TRBD1
clone size: -
V gene: TRBV5-1

CDR3 protein: CASSPEGWDIQYF
CDR3 DNA: TGTGCCAGCAGCCCGGAGGGTTGGGACATTCAGTACTTC
J gene: TRBJ2-4
D gene: -
clone size: -
V gene: TRBV5-6

CDR3 protein: CASSPPLYEQYF
CDR3 DNA: TGTGCCAGCAGTCCGCCCCTATACGAGCAGTACTTC
J gene: TRBJ2-7
D gene: -
clone size: -
V gene: TRBV28

CDR3 protein: CASSSDRFNTEAFF
CDR3 DNA: TGTGCCAGCAGCTCCGACAGGTTTAACACTGAAGCTTTCTTT
J gene: TRBJ1-1
D gene: -
clone size: -
V gene: TRBV5-4